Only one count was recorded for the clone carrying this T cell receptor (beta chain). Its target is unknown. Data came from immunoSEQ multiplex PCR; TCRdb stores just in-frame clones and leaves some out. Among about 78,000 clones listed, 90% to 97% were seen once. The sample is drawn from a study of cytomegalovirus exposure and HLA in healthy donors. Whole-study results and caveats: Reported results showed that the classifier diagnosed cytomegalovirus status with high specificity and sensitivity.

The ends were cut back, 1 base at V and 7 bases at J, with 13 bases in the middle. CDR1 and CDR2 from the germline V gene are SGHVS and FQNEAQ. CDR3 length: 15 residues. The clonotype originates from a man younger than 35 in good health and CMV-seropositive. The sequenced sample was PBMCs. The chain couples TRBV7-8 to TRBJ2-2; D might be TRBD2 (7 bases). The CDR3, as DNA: TGTGCCAGCAGCTTAGGTGCGGGGGCCGGCGGGGAGCTGTTTTTT. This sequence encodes CASSLGAGAGGELFF.